What follows describes a single T cell receptor (beta chain). Its antigen target is currently unknown. Within one base of it there is no much larger clone, and no base qualities were kept. These data belong to a study of PD-1 blockade in classical Hodgkin lymphoma (dated by TCRdb to 2020 to 2022). With regard to the full study: Nivolumab dosing was 3 mg/kg intravenously every 2 weeks, continuing until either disease progression or unacceptable toxicity. To define a peripheral blood immune signature of response to PD-1 blockade in classical Hodgkin lymphoma, the study combined TCR beta sequencing with CyTOF. The investigation overall reported the following: By C4D1, a significant rise was seen in CD4+ TCR diversity but not in CD8+ TCR diversity (p=0.0027 vs p=0.16), and the rise was most apparent among complete responders (p=0.02). The study was restricted to a single clinical trial cohort, and the causes of repertoire differences, possibly disease activity or prior therapy, were left undefined. Lower diversity was observed in patients in whom nivolumab was started less than 1 year after ASCT, and these patients were excluded from later analyses so that confounding by immune reconstitution would be avoided. Baseline diversity similar to that of newly diagnosed patients was observed in trial patients achieving complete response, whereas significantly lower diversity was observed in partial responders and progressors. Baseline TCR diversity was reported to be lower in newly diagnosed patients than in healthy donors, and even lower in relapsed/refractory patients.

Taken with the paper, the label for time point translates to: cycle 1 day 1 (C1D1), immediately before nivolumab initiation. Relapse after autologous stem cell transplantation had occurred in all trial patients, and cohorts A, B and C were distinguished by prior brentuximab vedotin exposure. Using a Miltenyi CD8+ T cell isolation kit, CD8+ T cells were purified from thawed PBMCs through magnetic negative selection. The trial cohort included some 53 patients with relapsed/refractory classical Hodgkin lymphoma, and each patient had a best overall response of complete response, partial response or progressive disease. Trial patients were treated with single-agent nivolumab in the multi-cohort phase II CheckMate 205 trial. An independent review committee assessed best overall response using the 2007 International Working Group response criteria. Trial PBMCs were collected immediately before nivolumab initiation (C1D1) and during therapy at cycle 2 day 1 and cycle 4 day 1. Peripheral blood was collected in 8 mL Vacutainer Cell Preparation Tubes, from which PBMCs were isolated by centrifugation and then cryopreserved. Purified CD4+ and CD8+ fractions were prepared only for cases in which an additional PBMC sample was available. On LS columns in a quadroMACS separator, the magnetically labelled cells were depleted, and the flow-through was collected as the purified fraction.

From the germline V gene, CDR1 is SGHDT and CDR2 is YYEEEE. Reading from cysteine to phenylalanine, the CDR3 counts 14 amino acids. The retained sequence is limited to the CDR3, 42 bases, with the frame set at the first base. Germline trimming amounts to 3 bases on V and 4 bases on J, with 3 as the count of junction bases outside the gene matches. Genomic DNA was extracted with the Qiagen DNeasy kit from unsorted PBMCs and from negatively selected CD4+ and CD8+ fractions. TCR beta CDR3 regions were amplified by immunoSEQ multiplex PCR using primers annealing to V and J segments. A synthetic immune receptor repertoire was used to minimize amplification bias, and any remaining bias was removed computationally after sequencing. In the authors' own workflow: Custom Python scripts were used to quantify repertoire diversity as the Shannon entropy index. Unsorted, CD4+ and CD8+ repertoires were examined separately, except in combined analyses, for which CD4+ and CD8+ sequences were merged in silico. A clone counted as expanded when the clone's frequency after treatment rose at least 2-fold relative to C1D1, and clones undetected at baseline were given a pseudocount of 0.5. Clones with 0 or 1 copy at C1D1 were classified as singleton clones, and clones with 2 or more copies were classified as non-singleton clones. Clones expanded in unsorted samples were labelled as CD4+, CD8+ or unknown by matching protein sequences in sorted samples from the same patient. Diversity changes from C1D1 to C4D1 were tested in paired samples using Wilcoxon tests. Here the immuneACCESS table is served through TCRdb, limited to in-frame sequences with V and J called. Missing clones are a known gap in these copies; in checked studies unresolved V genes cover under half, and the rest lacks a known reason. That table supplies the V and J calls and clone size; D and trimming were determined from the DNA. In this sample the table shows more than 9,500 clones, approximately 81% of which occur a single time. Approximately 39% of the sample goes to the ten largest clones.

The starting material was CD8+ T cells from blood, obtained at baseline. Recombination linked TRBV5-6 to TRBJ2-2, and 7 junctional nucleotides match TRBD1. This receptor was identified in a human donor with classical Hodgkin lymphoma. The sequence in DNA is TGTGCCAGCAGCTCGGGACAGAGCACCGGGGAGCTGTTTTTT. The translation is CASSSGQSTGELFF.